The clone carrying this T cell receptor beta chain was detected ten times or more. The antigen is undetermined. CDR1 and CDR2 (germline): DFQATT, SNEGSKA (reference sequence). Trimming removed 1 base at V and 2 bases at J, with 5 bases between. The CDR3 spans 12 residues. These data belong to a study of human T cells and chemical hapten exposure. Background on the study: The study traced per-sample TCR yield variation mainly to small differences in pooled library volumes. General study points: Counts of TCRs above 1 in 1000 frequency stayed unchanged with DPC sensitization.

Unique molecular identifiers were affixed to discrete cDNA molecules within the library. As originally analysed: Counting gave a median of approximately 97,000 TCRs per sample, with values ranging from about 23,224 to 690,600. Using its own MiXCR run on the RACE reads, TCRdb lists one record per CDR3 protein. These V and J calls derive from TCRdb rather than the authors' analysis. Among tens of thousands of distinct CDR3 sequences, about 4% were seen once, and the ten largest hold 5.6%. Described time point: healthy volunteer bleed at 6 weeks. Blood, whole and unfractionated, served as the source for total RNA extraction.

The sample taken for sequencing was whole blood. V is TRBV20-1 and J is TRBJ2-5; D unclear. The sequence derives from a human donor in good health. Some clones in this sample may be carry-over from other donors' samples. The CDR3 nucleotides are TGCAGTGCTAGAGCGTCTCAAGAGACCCAGTACTTC. Protein sequence: CSARASQETQYF.